This T cell receptor beta chain was profiled in a study of early T cells in non-severe SARS-CoV-2 infection. TCRdb re-called the 5' RACE reads through MiXCR, storing one row per CDR3 protein. The sample includes around 62,000 distinct CDR3 sequences, over 4.5% seen only once; the top ten take approximately 5%. This TCR was recovered from an adult who was a healthcare worker with PCR-confirmed SARS-CoV-2 infection or an uninfected control (not recorded which). What was sequenced was whole blood.

The CDR3 here is CSALPLAGGKQYF. The CDR3 DNA reads as TGCAGTGCTTTACCCCTAGCGGGAGGGAAGCAGTACTTC. The chain joins TRBV20-1 to TRBJ2-7; 12 positions match TRBD2. The CDR3 length is 13 residues. The germline V gene has CDR1 DFQATT and CDR2 SNEGSKA (reference sequence). With 5 bases clipped from V and 8 bases from J, the junction kept 7 bases outside the gene matches.